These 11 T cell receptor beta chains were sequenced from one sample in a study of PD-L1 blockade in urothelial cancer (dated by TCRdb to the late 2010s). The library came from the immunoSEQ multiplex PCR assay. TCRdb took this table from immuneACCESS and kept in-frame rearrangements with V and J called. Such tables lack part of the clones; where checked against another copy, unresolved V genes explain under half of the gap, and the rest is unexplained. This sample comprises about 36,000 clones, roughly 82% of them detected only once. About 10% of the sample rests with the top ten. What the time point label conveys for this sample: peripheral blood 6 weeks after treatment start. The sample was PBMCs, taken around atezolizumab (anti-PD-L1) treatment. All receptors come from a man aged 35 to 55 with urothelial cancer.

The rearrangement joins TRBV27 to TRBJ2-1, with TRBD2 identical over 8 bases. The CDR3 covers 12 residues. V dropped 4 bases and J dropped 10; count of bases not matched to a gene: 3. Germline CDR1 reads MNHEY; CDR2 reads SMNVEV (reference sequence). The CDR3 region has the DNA TGTGCCAGCAGTTCTAGCGGGTTGGAGCAGTTCTTC. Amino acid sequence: CASSSSGLEQFF.

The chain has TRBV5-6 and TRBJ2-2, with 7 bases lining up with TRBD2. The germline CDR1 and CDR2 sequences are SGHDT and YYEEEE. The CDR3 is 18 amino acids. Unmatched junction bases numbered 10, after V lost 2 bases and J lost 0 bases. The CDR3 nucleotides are TGTGCCAGCAGCTTCCGGCTAGCGGTTGTCGCGAACACCGGGGAGCTGTTTTTT. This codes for CASSFRLAVVANTGELFF. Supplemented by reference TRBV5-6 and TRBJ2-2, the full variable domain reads DAGVTQSPTHLIKTRGQQVTLRCSPKSGHDTVSWYQQALGQGPQFIFQYYEEEERQRGNFPDRFSGHQFPNYSSELNVNALLLGDSALYLCASSFRLAVVANTGELFFGEGSRLTVL.

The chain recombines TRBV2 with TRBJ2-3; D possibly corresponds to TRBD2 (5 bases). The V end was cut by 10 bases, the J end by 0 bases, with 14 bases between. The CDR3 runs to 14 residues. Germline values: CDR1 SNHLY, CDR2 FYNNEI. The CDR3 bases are TGTGCCACCCAAGCGGCGTCTAGCACAGATACGCAGTATTTT. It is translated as CATQAASSTDTQYF.

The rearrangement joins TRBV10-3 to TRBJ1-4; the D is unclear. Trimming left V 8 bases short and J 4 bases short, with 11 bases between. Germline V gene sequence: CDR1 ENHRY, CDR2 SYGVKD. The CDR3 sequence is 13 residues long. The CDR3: CAIVGPGNEKLFF. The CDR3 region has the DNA TGTGCCATCGTGGGTCCAGGTAATGAAAAACTGTTTTTT.

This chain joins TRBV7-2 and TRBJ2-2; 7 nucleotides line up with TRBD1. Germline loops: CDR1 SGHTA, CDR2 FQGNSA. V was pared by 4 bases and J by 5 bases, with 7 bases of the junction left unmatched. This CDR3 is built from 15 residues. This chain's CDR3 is CASSSPTGTTGELFF. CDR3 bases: TGTGCCAGCAGCTCTCCGACAGGGACAACCGGGGAGCTGTTTTTT.

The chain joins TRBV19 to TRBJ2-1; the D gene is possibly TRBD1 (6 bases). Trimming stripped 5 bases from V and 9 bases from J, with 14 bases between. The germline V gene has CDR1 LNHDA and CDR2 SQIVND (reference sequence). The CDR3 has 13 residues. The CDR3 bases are TGTGCCAGTAGTCAGGGGCGCGACGGTGAGCAGTTCTTC. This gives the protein CASSQGRDGEQFF. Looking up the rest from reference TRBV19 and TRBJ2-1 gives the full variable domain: DGGITQSPKYLFRKEGQNVTLSCEQNLNHDAMYWYRQDPGQGLRLIYYSQIVNDFQKGDIAEGYSVSREKKESFPLTVTSAQKNPTAFYLCASSQGRDGEQFFGPGTRLTVL.

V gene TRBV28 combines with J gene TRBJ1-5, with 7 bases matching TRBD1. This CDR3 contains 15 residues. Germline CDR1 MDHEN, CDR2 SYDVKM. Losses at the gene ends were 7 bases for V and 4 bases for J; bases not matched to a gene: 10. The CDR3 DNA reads TGTGCCAGCACGGAATTAACAGGGGAAAATCAGCCCCAGCATTTT. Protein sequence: CASTELTGENQPQHF.

The CDR3 DNA reads as TGTGCCTTTGGGGTGGGAGGGGCGCATCAGCCCCAGCATTTT. Amino acids: CAFGVGGAHQPQHF. The chain is built from TRBV30 and TRBJ1-5, with a weak D call TRBD1 (5 bases). Trimming shortened V by 7 bases and J by 5 bases, and 18 bases separated the two germline ends. The CDR3 runs to 14 residues. CDR1 GTSNPN and CDR2 SVGIG come from the germline V gene (reference sequence). Combining the CDR3 with reference TRBV30 and TRBJ1-5 gives the whole variable domain SQTIHQWPATLVQPVGSPLSLECTVEGTSNPNLYWYRQAAGRGLQLLFYSVGIGQISSEVPQNLSASRPQDRQFILSSKKLLLSDSGFYLCAFGVGGAHQPQHFGDGTRLSIL.

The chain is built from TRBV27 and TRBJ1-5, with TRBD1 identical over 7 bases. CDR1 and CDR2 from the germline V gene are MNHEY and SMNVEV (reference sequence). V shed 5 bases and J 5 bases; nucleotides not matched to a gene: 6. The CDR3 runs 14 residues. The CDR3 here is CASSPWTGYQPQHF. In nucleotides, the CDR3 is TGTGCCAGCAGTCCATGGACAGGATATCAGCCCCAGCATTTT.

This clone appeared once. CDR3 bases: TGTGCCTCCCCCCCGGGAGCCCGGGTGAATGAGCAGTTCTTC. Encoded protein: CASPPGARVNEQFF. J is TRBJ2-1 and V is TRBV2; the D gene is possibly TRBD2 (6 bases). V was cut by 11 bases and J by 7 bases, with 21 bases left in between. The CDR3 has 14 amino acids. Germline loops: CDR1 SNHLY, CDR2 FYNNEI.

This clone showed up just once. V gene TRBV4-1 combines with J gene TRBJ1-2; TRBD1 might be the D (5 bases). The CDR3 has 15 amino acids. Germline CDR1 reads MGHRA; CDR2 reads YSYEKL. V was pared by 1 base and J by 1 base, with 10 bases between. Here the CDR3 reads CASSQGGTGNYGYTF. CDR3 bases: TGCGCCAGCAGCCAAGGCGGGACGGGTAACTATGGCTACACCTTC.